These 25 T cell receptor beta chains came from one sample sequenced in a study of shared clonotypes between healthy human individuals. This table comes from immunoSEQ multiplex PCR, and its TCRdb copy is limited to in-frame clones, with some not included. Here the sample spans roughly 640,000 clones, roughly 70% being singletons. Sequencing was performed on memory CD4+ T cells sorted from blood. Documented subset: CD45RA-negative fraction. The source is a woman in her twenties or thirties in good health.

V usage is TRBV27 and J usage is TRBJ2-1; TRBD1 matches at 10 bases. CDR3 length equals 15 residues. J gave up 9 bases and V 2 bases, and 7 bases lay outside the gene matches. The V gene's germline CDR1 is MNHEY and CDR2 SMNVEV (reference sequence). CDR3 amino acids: CASSLTGQGNREQFF. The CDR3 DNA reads TGTGCCAGCAGTTTAACGGGACAGGGGAATCGTGAGCAGTTCTTC.

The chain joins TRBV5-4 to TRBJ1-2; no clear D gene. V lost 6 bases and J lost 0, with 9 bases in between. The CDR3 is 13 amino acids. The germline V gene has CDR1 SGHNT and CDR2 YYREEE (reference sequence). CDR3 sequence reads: CASKRGPNYGYTF. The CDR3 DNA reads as TGTGCCAGCAAGCGCGGACCTAACTATGGCTACACCTTC. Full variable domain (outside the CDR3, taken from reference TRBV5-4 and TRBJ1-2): ETGVTQSPTHLIKTRGQQVTLRCSSQSGHNTVSWYQQALGQGPQFIFQYYREEENGRGNFPPRFSGLQFPNYSSELNVNALELDDSALYLCASKRGPNYGYTFGSGTRLTVV.

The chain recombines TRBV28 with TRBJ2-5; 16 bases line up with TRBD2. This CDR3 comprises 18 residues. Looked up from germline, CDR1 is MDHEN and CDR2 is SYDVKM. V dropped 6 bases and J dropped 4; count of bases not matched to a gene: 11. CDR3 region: CASSSGTSGRAVRETQYF. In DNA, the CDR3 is TGTGCCAGCAGCTCCGGGACTAGCGGGAGGGCCGTTCGAGAGACCCAGTACTTC.

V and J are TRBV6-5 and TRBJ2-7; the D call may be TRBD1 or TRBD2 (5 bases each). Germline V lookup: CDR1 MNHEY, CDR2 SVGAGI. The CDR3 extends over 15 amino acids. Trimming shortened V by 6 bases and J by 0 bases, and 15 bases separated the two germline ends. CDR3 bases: TGTGCCAGCAGCCGTGGGACGGCCCTCTCCTACGAGCAGTACTTC. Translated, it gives CASSRGTALSYEQYF.

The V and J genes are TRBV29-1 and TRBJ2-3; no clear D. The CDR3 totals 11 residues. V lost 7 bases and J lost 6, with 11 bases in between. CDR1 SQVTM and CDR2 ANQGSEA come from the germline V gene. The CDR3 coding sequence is TGCAGCGGCGCCTTTTACGATACGCAGTATTTT. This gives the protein CSGAFYDTQYF.

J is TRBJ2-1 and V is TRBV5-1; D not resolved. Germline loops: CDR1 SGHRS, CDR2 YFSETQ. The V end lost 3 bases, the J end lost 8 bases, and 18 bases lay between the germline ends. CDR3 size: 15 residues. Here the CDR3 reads CASSSSDPPVDEQFF. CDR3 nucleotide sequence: TGCGCCAGCAGCTCGTCTGACCCTCCGGTCGATGAGCAGTTCTTC.

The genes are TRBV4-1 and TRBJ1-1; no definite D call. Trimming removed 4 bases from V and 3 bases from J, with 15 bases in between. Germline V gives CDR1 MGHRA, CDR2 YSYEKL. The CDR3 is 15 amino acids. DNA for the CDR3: TGCGCCAGCAGCCCAACATTCCGGGAGGACACTGAAGCTTTCTTT. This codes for CASSPTFREDTEAFF.

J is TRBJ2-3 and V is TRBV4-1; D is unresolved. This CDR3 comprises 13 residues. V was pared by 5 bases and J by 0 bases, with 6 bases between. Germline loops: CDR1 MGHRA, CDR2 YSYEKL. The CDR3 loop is CASSASSTDTQYF. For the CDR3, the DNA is TGCGCCAGCAGCGCGTCGAGCACAGATACGCAGTATTTT.

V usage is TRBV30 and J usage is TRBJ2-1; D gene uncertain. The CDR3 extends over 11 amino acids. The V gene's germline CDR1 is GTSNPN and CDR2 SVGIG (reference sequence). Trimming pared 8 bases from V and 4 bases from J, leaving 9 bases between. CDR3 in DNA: TGTGCCAGTAGTGCATACAATGAGCAGTTCTTC. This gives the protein CASSAYNEQFF.

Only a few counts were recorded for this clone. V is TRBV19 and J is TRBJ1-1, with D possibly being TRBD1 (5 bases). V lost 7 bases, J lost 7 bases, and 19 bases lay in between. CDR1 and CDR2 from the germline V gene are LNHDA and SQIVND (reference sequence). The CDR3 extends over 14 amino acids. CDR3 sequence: CASNLRQSGSEAFF. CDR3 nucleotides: TGTGCCAGTAACCTCCGACAGTCGGGTAGTGAAGCTTTCTTT. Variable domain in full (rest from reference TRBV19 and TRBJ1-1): DGGITQSPKYLFRKEGQNVTLSCEQNLNHDAMYWYRQDPGQGLRLIYYSQIVNDFQKGDIAEGYSVSREKKESFPLTVTSAQKNPTAFYLCASNLRQSGSEAFFGQGTRLTVV.

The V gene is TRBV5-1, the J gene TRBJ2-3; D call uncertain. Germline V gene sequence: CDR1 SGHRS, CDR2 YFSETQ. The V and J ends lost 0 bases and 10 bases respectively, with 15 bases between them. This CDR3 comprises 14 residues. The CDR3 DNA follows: TGCGCCAGCAGCTTGGGATTGGATGTTAGGGCGCAGTATTTT. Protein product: CASSLGLDVRAQYF.

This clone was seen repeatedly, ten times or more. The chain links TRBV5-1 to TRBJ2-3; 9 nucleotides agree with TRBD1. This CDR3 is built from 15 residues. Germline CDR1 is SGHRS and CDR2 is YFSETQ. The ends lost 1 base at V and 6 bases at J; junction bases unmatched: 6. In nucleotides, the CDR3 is TGCGCCAGCAGCTTGCTCGGGACAGGGTCGGATACGCAGTATTTT. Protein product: CASSLLGTGSDTQYF.

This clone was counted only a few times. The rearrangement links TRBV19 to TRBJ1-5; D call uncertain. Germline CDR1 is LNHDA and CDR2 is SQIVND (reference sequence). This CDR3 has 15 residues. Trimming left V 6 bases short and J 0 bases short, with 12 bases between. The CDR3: CASRMDGYSNQPQHF. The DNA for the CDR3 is TGTGCCAGTAGGATGGACGGGTATAGCAATCAGCCCCAGCATTTT.

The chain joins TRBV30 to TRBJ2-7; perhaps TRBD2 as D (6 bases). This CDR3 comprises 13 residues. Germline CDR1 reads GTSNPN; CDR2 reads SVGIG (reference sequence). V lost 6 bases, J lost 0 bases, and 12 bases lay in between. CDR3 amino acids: CACYRGSSYEQYF. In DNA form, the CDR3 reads TGTGCCTGCTATCGGGGGAGCTCCTACGAGCAGTACTTC.

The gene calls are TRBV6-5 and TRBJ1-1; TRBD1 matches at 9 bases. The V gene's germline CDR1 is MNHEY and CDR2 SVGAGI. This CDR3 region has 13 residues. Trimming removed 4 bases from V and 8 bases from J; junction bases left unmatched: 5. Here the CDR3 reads CASSSTGGPEAFF. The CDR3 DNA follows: TGTGCCAGCAGTTCCACAGGGGGCCCAGAAGCTTTCTTT.

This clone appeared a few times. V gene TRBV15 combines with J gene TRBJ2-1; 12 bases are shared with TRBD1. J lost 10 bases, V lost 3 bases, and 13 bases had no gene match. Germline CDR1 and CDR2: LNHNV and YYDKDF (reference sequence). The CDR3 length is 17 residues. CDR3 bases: TGTGCCACCAGCAGGGGCTTTATCGGGACAGGGGGCGGGGAGCAGTTCTTC. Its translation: CATSRGFIGTGGGEQFF.

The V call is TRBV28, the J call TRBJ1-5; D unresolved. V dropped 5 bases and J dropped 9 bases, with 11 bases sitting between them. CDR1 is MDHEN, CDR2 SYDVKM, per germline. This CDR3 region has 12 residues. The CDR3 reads CASSTPPLPQHF. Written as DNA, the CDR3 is TGTGCCAGCAGTACCCCCCCCCTGCCCCAGCATTTT.

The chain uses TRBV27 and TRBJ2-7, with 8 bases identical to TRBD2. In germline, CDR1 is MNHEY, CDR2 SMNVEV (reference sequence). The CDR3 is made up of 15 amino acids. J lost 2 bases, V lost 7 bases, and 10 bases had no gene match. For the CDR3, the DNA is TGTGCCAGCAATTCGGTAGCGGGGCCGACCTACGAGCAGTACTTC. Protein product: CASNSVAGPTYEQYF.

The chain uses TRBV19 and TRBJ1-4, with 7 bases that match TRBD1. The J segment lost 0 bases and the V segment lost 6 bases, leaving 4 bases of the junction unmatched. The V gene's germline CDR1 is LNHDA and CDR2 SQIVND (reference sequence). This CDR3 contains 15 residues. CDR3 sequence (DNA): TGTGCCAGTAGCTCCGGGACAGCAACTAATGAAAAACTGTTTTTT. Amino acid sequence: CASSSGTATNEKLFF.

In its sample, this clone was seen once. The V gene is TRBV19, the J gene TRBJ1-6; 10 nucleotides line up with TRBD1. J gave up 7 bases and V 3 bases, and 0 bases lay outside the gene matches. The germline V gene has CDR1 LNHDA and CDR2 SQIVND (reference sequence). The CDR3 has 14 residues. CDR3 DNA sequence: TGTGCCAGTAGTATGGGACAGGGGAATTCACCCCTCCACTTT. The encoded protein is CASSMGQGNSPLHF.

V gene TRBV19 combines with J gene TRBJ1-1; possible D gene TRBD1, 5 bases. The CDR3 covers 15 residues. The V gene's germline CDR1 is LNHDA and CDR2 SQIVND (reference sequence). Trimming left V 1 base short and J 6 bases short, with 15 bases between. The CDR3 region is CASSIGGGSQAEAFF. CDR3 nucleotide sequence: TGTGCCAGTAGTATAGGCGGGGGAAGTCAGGCTGAAGCTTTCTTT.

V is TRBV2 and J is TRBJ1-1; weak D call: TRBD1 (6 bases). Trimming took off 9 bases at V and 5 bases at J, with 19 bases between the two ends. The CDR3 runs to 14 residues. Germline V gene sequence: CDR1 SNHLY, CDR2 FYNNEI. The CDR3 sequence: CASHRELGRTEAFF. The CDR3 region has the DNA TGTGCCAGTCACAGGGAGTTGGGAAGAACTGAAGCTTTCTTT.

The CDR3 coding sequence is TGTGCCAGCAGCGTAGGGGGGATCTCCTACAATGAGCAGTTCTTC. It yields the protein CASSVGGISYNEQFF. The genes are TRBV9 and TRBJ2-1; D is perhaps TRBD1 or TRBD2 (5 bases each). Germline V CDR1 and CDR2: SGDLS, YYNGEE. V shed 0 bases and J shed 0 bases, with 7 bases lying between them. The CDR3 has 15 residues.

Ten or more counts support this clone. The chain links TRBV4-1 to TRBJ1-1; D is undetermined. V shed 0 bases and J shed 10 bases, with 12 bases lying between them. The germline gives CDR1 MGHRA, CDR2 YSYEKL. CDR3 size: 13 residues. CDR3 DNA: TGCGCCAGCAGCCAAGAGGAGGATCGTGGAGCTTTCTTT. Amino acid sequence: CASSQEEDRGAFF.

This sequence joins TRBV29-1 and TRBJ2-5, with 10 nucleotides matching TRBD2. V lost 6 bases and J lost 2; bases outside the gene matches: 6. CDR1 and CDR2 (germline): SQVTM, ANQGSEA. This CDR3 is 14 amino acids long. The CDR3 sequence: CSVLLAGLQETQYF. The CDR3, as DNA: TGCAGCGTCTTACTAGCGGGGTTGCAAGAGACCCAGTACTTC. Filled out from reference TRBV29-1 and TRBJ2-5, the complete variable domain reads SAVISQKPSRDICQRGTSLTIQCQVDSQVTMMFWYRQQPGQSLTLIATANQGSEATYESGFVIDKFPISRPNLTFSTLTVSNMSPEDSSIYLCSVLLAGLQETQYFGPGTRLLVL.